Given below is one T cell receptor beta chain in context. Researchers took RNA transcripts and amplified the TCR beta CDR3 regions from them. Initially, a first-round RT-PCR of the TCR CDR3 employed the HTBI primer set. TCRdb reanalysed the multiplex PCR reads using MiXCR and keeps one entry per CDR3 protein. The sample has about 640,000 distinct CDR3 sequences, about a fifth seen once; the top ten hold roughly a third. Fresh peripheral blood, 10 ml, was the source of the PBMCs. This sample is drawn from a study of T cells in Graves' hyperthyroidism and ophthalmopathy. V lost 1 base to trimming and J lost 2 bases, with 12 bases between them. The CDR3 totals 15 residues. Germline lookup yields CDR1 SEHNR and CDR2 FQNEAQ (reference sequence).

The sequence came from a man aged 25-40 years with Graves' ophthalmopathy. Material: blood. The chain is built from TRBV7-9 and TRBJ2-7; D remains unclear. Written as DNA, the CDR3 is TGTGCCAGCAGCTTAGGCCTAGGAACCACCTACGAGCAGTACTTC. Translation gives CASSLGLGTTYEQYF. Combining the CDR3 with reference TRBV7-9 and TRBJ2-7 gives the whole variable domain DTGVSQNPRHKITKRGQNVTFRCDPISEHNRLYWYRQTLGQGPEFLTYFQNEAQLEKSRLLSDRFSAERPKGSFSTLEIQRTEQGDSAMYLCASSLGLGTTYEQYFGPGTRLTVT.